A selection of T cell receptor beta chains follows, all from one sample in a study of cytomegalovirus exposure and HLA in healthy donors. The repertoire was sequenced with immunoSEQ multiplex PCR; TCRdb's copy has only in-frame clones and lacks some. The data show over 130,000 clones, more than 70% seen once. Sequencing used PBMCs. The receptor source for this set is a man aged 45-60 years in good health and CMV-seronegative. The CDR3 runs from the conserved cysteine through the conserved F or W. D genes are given only for firm matches. The size of a clone is reported for some rows only, either as once, few or many, or as a class for expanded clones.

>TRBD1|TRBJ2-7|TRBV29-1|.
CSVAPGQAREQYF
TGCAGCGTCGCACCGGGACAGGCTCGGGAGCAGTACTTC
>TRBD1|TRBJ2-1|TRBV6-5|.
CASSLTGGLYNEQFF
TGTGCCAGCAGCCTGACAGGGGGCCTCTACAATGAGCAGTTCTTC
>.|TRBJ2-3|TRBV19|once
CASKVSGGVLTTQYF
TGTGCCAGTAAGGTTAGCGGAGGAGTATTGACGACGCAGTATTTT
>TRBD1|TRBJ2-1|TRBV9|.
CASTFGGQGKDEQFF
TGTGCCAGCACCTTCGGAGGACAGGGTAAAGATGAGCAGTTCTTC
>.|TRBJ1-1|TRBV11-3|few
CASSLTNFNTEAFF
TGTGCCAGCAGCTTAACAAATTTCAACACTGAAGCTTTCTTT
>.|TRBJ2-3|TRBV2|.
CASRNGRGDTQYF
TGTGCCAGCAGAAACGGGAGAGGGGATACGCAGTATTTT
>TRBD1|TRBJ1-2|TRBV18|few
CASSQGQGDYGYTF
TGTGCCAGCTCACAAGGACAGGGGGACTATGGCTACACCTTC
>.|TRBJ2-2|TRBV28|.
CASRTVRGYTGELFF
TGTGCCAGCAGGACAGTACGAGGCTACACCGGGGAGCTGTTTTTT
>TRBD2|TRBJ2-3|TRBV7-3|.
CASSSGLAGGSTDTQYF
TGTGCCAGCAGCTCGGGACTAGCGGGGGGTAGCACAGATACGCAGTATTTT
>TRBD1|TRBJ1-6|TRBV6-6|.
CASSYSRQGGNSPLHF
TGTGCCAGCAGTTATTCTCGACAGGGCGGTAATTCACCCCTCCACTTT
>.|TRBJ2-2|TRBV7-3|.
CASSPSGGSIGSTGELFF
TGTGCCAGCAGCCCTTCCGGCGGAAGCATTGGGAGCACCGGGGAGCTGTTTTTT
>TRBD1|TRBJ1-1|TRBV2|few
CASSGRGQGTEAFF
TGTGCCAGCAGTGGAAGGGGACAGGGGACTGAAGCTTTCTTT
>.|TRBJ1-4|TRBV7-9|.
CASSLAGAMKEKLFF
TGTGCCAGCAGCTTAGCGGGGGCGATGAAGGAAAAACTGTTTTTT
>TRBD1|TRBJ2-4|TRBV6-1|.
CASSIGQGAGNIQYF
TGTGCCAGCAGTATCGGACAGGGGGCTGGGAACATTCAGTACTTC
>TRBD1|TRBJ1-2|TRBV10-2|.
CASSESYRTGVEGYTF
TGCGCCAGCAGTGAGTCCTATCGCACAGGGGTGGAAGGCTACACCTTC
>.|TRBJ1-4|TRBV21-1|.
CASSRDRDRDEKLFF
TGTGCCAGCAGCAGAGACCGGGACAGGGATGAAAAACTGTTTTTT
>TRBD1|TRBJ1-5|TRBV7-9|few
CASSSSGPGTGPNQPQHF
TGTGCCAGCAGCTCCTCCGGTCCCGGGACAGGCCCGAATCAGCCCCAGCATTTT
>.|TRBJ1-1|TRBV18|.
CASSPRQHTEAFF
TGTGCCAGCTCACCACGACAGCACACTGAAGCTTTCTTT
>.|TRBJ1-1|TRBV19|.
CASSIRPDGDTEAFF
TGTGCCAGTAGTATAAGGCCAGACGGAGACACTGAAGCTTTCTTT
>.|TRBJ1-5|TRBV10-3|.
CAISESWTDILAGNQPQHF
TGTGCCATCAGTGAGTCTTGGACAGACATCCTAGCGGGGAATCAGCCCCAGCATTTT
>TRBD2|TRBJ2-1|TRBV15|.
CATSRDRTSGVSYNEQFF
TGTGCCACCAGCAGAGATCGGACTAGCGGGGTCTCCTACAATGAGCAGTTCTTC
>TRBD2|TRBJ2-1|TRBV6-5|.
CASRDSGGAREQFF
TGTGCCAGCAGGGACAGCGGGGGGGCACGGGAGCAGTTCTTC
>TRBD1|TRBJ1-2|TRBV2|.
CASSYGQGGSRIYTF
TGTGCCAGCAGTTACGGACAGGGAGGATCACGGATCTACACCTTC
>TRBD1|TRBJ2-7|TRBV6-5|.
CASTSAQGVHEQYF
TGTGCCAGCACCTCCGCACAGGGGGTTCACGAGCAGTACTTC
>.|TRBJ1-5|TRBV6-5|.
CASSRDSNQPQHF
TGTGCCAGCAGCCGGGACTCGAATCAGCCCCAGCATTTT
>.|TRBJ2-4|TRBV13|.
CASSRYRENIQYF
TGTGCCAGCAGCCGATACAGGGAAAACATTCAGTACTTC
>TRBD2|TRBJ2-1|TRBV27|.
CASSLRTSGRVHNEQFF
TGTGCCAGCAGTTTACGGACTAGCGGGAGGGTCCACAATGAGCAGTTCTTC
>.|TRBJ1-2|TRBV2|.
CASSEFVGTLNYGYTF
TGTGCCAGCAGTGAATTTGTTGGGACACTGAACTATGGCTACACCTTC
>.|TRBJ1-5|TRBV5-6|.
CASSLVQNSNQPQHF
TGTGCCAGCAGCTTGGTGCAGAATAGCAATCAGCCCCAGCATTTT
>TRBD2|TRBJ2-7|TRBV4-2|.
CASGQESSGVIYEQYF
TGTGCCAGCGGCCAAGAGAGTAGCGGGGTTATATACGAGCAGTACTTC
>TRBD1|TRBJ1-4|TRBV4-1|.
CASSQYLYSGGTNEKLFF
TGCGCCAGCAGCCAATATCTGTATTCAGGGGGGACTAATGAAAAACTGTTTTTT
>.|TRBJ1-1|TRBV19|.
CASSLGQNTEAFF
TGTGCCAGTAGCCTGGGACAGAACACTGAAGCTTTCTTT
>.|TRBJ1-1|TRBV15|.
CATSRDRGPNTEAFF
TGTGCCACCAGCAGAGACAGGGGCCCGAACACTGAAGCTTTCTTT
>TRBD1|TRBJ2-5|TRBV6-1|once
CASSWTGGETQYF
TGTGCCAGCAGTTGGACAGGGGGCGAGACCCAGTACTTC
>TRBD2|TRBJ2-7|TRBV5-4|.
CASSLGEGKSYEQYF
TGTGCCAGCAGCTTGGGGGAGGGGAAAAGCTACGAGCAGTACTTC
>TRBD2|TRBJ2-7|TRBV20-1|once
CSVAGVTEQYF
TGCAGCGTTGCGGGAGTTACCGAGCAGTACTTC
>.|TRBJ2-5|TRBV2|.
CASSDTGQETQYF
TGTGCCAGCAGTGACACAGGACAAGAGACCCAGTACTTC
>.|TRBJ1-3|TRBV12-5|.
CASGPGLNSGNTIYF
TGTGCTAGTGGCCCAGGACTGAACTCTGGAAACACCATATATTTT
>TRBD2|TRBJ2-7|TRBV7-9|.
CASSLGRFAGGPTYEQYF
TGTGCCAGCAGCTTAGGACGGTTTGCGGGAGGGCCGACCTACGAGCAGTACTTC
>.|TRBJ2-7|TRBV29-1|.
CSVVPLAGYEQYF
TGCAGCGTTGTGCCCCTCGCCGGTTACGAGCAGTACTTC
>.|TRBJ2-4|TRBV28|.
CATTPPGKNIQYF
TGTGCCACTACACCCCCCGGGAAAAACATTCAGTACTTC
>.|TRBJ2-1|TRBV9|.
CASSVATGKQFF
TGTGCCAGCAGCGTAGCTACGGGGAAGCAGTTCTTC
>TRBD1|TRBJ1-1|TRBV14|once
CASSLGQGNTEAFF
TGTGCCAGCAGCCTTGGACAGGGCAACACTGAAGCTTTCTTT
>TRBD1|TRBJ2-2|TRBV28|.
CASVNRGLYTGELFF
TGTGCCAGCGTTAACAGGGGGTTATACACCGGGGAGCTGTTTTTT
>TRBD2|TRBJ2-5|TRBV7-3|.
CASSLSSGRGQETQYF
TGTGCCAGCAGCTTGTCTAGCGGGAGAGGACAAGAGACCCAGTACTTC
>.|TRBJ1-4|TRBV2|.
CASNQASNEKLFF
TGTGCCAGCAACCAGGCTTCTAATGAAAAACTGTTTTTT
>.|TRBJ1-1|TRBV30|.
CAWSWAGRDTEAFF
TGTGCCTGGAGTTGGGCAGGGAGGGACACTGAAGCTTTCTTT
>.|TRBJ2-7|TRBV6-1|.
CASSEQSGTWYEQYF
TGTGCCAGCAGTGAGCAATCCGGGACATGGTACGAGCAGTACTTC
>.|TRBJ2-2|TRBV7-8|few
CASSRGLTNTGELFF
TGTGCCAGCAGCCGGGGACTGACGAACACCGGGGAGCTGTTTTTT
>.|TRBJ2-7|TRBV7-8|.
CASSLRQGGPYEQYF
TGTGCCAGCAGCTTAAGGCAGGGAGGACCCTACGAGCAGTACTTC
>.|TRBJ2-7|TRBV7-8|.
CASTPQGGASLNEQYF
TGTGCCAGCACCCCACAGGGAGGGGCGAGTTTGAACGAGCAGTACTTC
>.|TRBJ2-1|TRBV2|few
CASRSGVRGSRKFF
TGTGCCAGCAGGTCAGGGGTCCGGGGCAGCCGTAAGTTCTTC
>TRBD1|TRBJ1-5|TRBV7-8|.
CASSLPIQGIDNQPQHF
TGTGCCAGCAGCTTACCGATACAGGGGATCGACAATCAGCCCCAGCATTTT
>.|TRBJ2-7|TRBV5-6|.
CASSFGTDYEQYF
TGTGCCAGCAGCTTCGGGACTGACTACGAGCAGTACTTC
>.|TRBJ2-3|TRBV5-1|.
CASSLGQATTDTQYF
TGCGCCAGCAGCTTGGGACAGGCTACCACAGATACGCAGTATTTT
>.|TRBJ1-1|TRBV6-6|few
CASREPPQENTEAFF
TGTGCCAGCAGGGAGCCCCCACAGGAGAACACTGAAGCTTTCTTT
>.|TRBJ2-2|TRBV4-2|.
CASSQDAVGQSNTGELFF
TGTGCCAGCAGCCAAGACGCGGTGGGGCAATCGAACACCGGGGAGCTGTTTTTT